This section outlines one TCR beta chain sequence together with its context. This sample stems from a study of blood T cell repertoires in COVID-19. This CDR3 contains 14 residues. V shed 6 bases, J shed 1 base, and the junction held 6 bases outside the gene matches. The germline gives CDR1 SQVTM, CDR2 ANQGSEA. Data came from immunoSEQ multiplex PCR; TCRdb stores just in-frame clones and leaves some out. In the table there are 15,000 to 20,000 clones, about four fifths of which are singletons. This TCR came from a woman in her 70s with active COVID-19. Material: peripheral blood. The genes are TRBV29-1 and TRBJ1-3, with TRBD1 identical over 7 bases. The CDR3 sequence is CSVAQGWSGNTIYF. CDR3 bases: TGCAGCGTAGCACAGGGGTGGTCTGGAAACACCATATATTTT.